This T cell receptor beta chain was found in a study of metastatic and nonmetastatic thyroid tumors (TCRdb year 2020). About the full investigation: The researchers compared repertoires between peripheral blood samples and tumor or nodule tissue samples from patients with malignant or benign thyroid disease.

As regards this clone: The target of this receptor is not known. No clone much larger than this one lies a single base away; base qualities are absent.

Receptor libraries were prepared by PCR. The run used an Illumina HiSeq 4000. The TCR beta-chain CDR3 region of each patient was profiled by high-throughput sequencing. As for how the authors treated the data: CDR3 differences across clinicopathological groups were used to build a classifier for discriminating distant-metastatic papillary thyroid cancer patients. To measure repertoire diversity the researchers used the Shannon index, while the Morisita-Horn index served to gauge how similar the tumor and blood repertoires were. TCRdb itself trimmed the public reads at Q25 with fastp, ran MiXCR and retained productive beta chains. The V and J calls shown here were made by TCRdb, not taken from the authors' results. Recorded for this sample are about 12,000 clones; around a quarter of them occurred a single time. Together, the top ten hold 18% of the sample. V is pared back by 0 bases and J by 2 bases, with 14 bases lying between the germline termini. Including cysteine and phenylalanine, the CDR3 has 15 amino acids. The CDR3 DNA has 45 bases and is translated from base 1. From a lookup of the germline V gene (reference sequence), CDR1 and CDR2 are DFQATT and SNEGSKA.

General study outcomes and caveats: In both blood and tumor samples, TCR beta diversity was reported to be significantly higher in malignant tumors than in benign nodules.

No patient had received any treatment before thyroid surgery. Using T-cell receptor beta sequencing, the researchers looked back retrospectively at clinical samples from patients, gathered between about 2011 and 2019. Sequencing was done on a sample of tumor tissue. The rearranged segments are TRBV20-1 and TRBJ2-7; a confident D gene designation cannot be given. The TCR originated in a female donor with papillary thyroid cancer or a benign thyroid nodule (not recorded which). Some clones in this sample may be carry-over from other donors' samples. In nucleotides, the sequence is TGCAGTGCTAGAGATCTATTGGGATTCCCCTACGAGCAGTACTTC. Its translation is CSARDLLGFPYEQYF.